Following are 6 T cell receptor beta chains from one sample sequenced in a study of technical replicates of blood from a few donors. Sequencing used immunoSEQ multiplex PCR; TCRdb keeps in-frame clones, though not all of them. Of approximately 12,000 clones listed, approximately 94% were seen once; the top ten hold roughly a tenth. Sequenced sample: PBMCs. These receptors were collected from a human donor in good health.

V is TRBV10-3 and J is TRBJ2-5; TRBD2 agrees at 8 bases. In germline, CDR1 is ENHRY, CDR2 SYGVKD. The CDR3 covers 14 residues. The ends lost 8 bases at V and 3 bases at J; junction bases unmatched: 8. CDR3 DNA sequence: TGTGCCATCCGCAGCGGGAGCTCAGAAGAGACCCAGTACTTC. Protein product: CAIRSGSSEETQYF.

V and J are TRBV7-9 and TRBJ1-5, with TRBD1 as a possible D gene (5 bases). CDR3 length: 13 amino acids. The V gene lost 6 bases and the J gene lost 5 bases, with 11 bases spanning the gap. Germline V gives CDR1 SEHNR, CDR2 FQNEAQ (reference sequence). The CDR3 region is CASSYDSHQPQHF. DNA of the CDR3: TGTGCCAGCAGTTATGACAGTCATCAGCCCCAGCATTTT.

The chain carries TRBV27 and TRBJ1-5; 8 bases fit TRBD1. CDR3 length: 15 amino acids. In germline, CDR1 is MNHEY, CDR2 SMNVEV (reference sequence). With V trimmed by 2 bases and J by 6 bases, 6 bases remained unmatched. The CDR3 loop reads CASSLGQGGGQPQHF. The DNA for the CDR3 is TGTGCCAGCAGTTTAGGACAGGGTGGGGGTCAGCCCCAGCATTTT.

The CDR3 DNA sequence: TGTGCCAGCCAGACTAGCGGCGATACGCAGTATTTT. Protein product: CASQTSGDTQYF. This chain links TRBV6-5 with TRBJ2-3, with 9 bases lining up with TRBD2. J lost 6 bases, V lost 8 bases, and 3 bases had no gene match. The CDR3 covers 12 residues. In germline, CDR1 is MNHEY, CDR2 SVGAGI.

The V call is TRBV5-6, the J call TRBJ2-2; D is possibly TRBD1 (8 bases). From germline, CDR1 is SGHDT and CDR2 YYEEEE. Trimming left V 3 bases short and J 5 bases short, with 14 bases between. The CDR3 is made up of 15 amino acids. The CDR3, as DNA: TGTGCCAGCAGCTCACAGGGGGGGTTGACCGGGGAGCTGTTTTTT. Translated, it gives CASSSQGGLTGELFF.

The chain combines TRBV20-1 with TRBJ2-7; D is uncertain. Germline V gene sequence: CDR1 DFQATT, CDR2 SNEGSKA (reference sequence). With 4 bases removed from V and 3 bases from J, the gap between germline ends came to 7 bases. The CDR3 consists of 11 residues. The CDR3 is CSATPFYEQYF. The CDR3 DNA reads TGCAGTGCTACTCCTTTCTACGAGCAGTACTTC.